The T cell receptor (beta chain) described here comes from a study of blood T cell repertoires in COVID-19. Original methodology: Reference gene primer amplification gave estimated nucleated cell counts. The data were produced by immunoSEQ multiplex PCR, yet TCRdb's version contains in-frame clones alone and is incomplete. The V and J calls and the clone size are those of that table, but D and trimming were determined from the DNA. The data contain about 200,000 clones, 75% to 90% of them singletons. Between the trimmed V and J ends, which lost 4 bases and 9 bases, there was a span of 16 bases. Germline V gene sequence: CDR1 LNHDA, CDR2 SQIVND (reference sequence). The CDR3 consists of 14 residues.

The TCR was taken from a woman in her twenties or thirties who had been exposed to COVID-19. Sequenced sample: PBMCs or T cells enriched from blood (not recorded which). The rearrangement uses TRBV19 and TRBJ2-4; a possible D gene is TRBD2 (6 bases). The CDR3 spells CASSSRDFQPIQYF. The DNA for the CDR3 is TGTGCCAGTAGTAGCCGGGACTTCCAACCCATTCAGTACTTC. The full variable domain, rest sourced from reference TRBV19 and TRBJ2-4, is DGGITQSPKYLFRKEGQNVTLSCEQNLNHDAMYWYRQDPGQGLRLIYYSQIVNDFQKGDIAEGYSVSREKKESFPLTVTSAQKNPTAFYLCASSSRDFQPIQYFGAGTRLSVL.